A single sample is the source of the 3 T cell receptor beta chains below, sequenced in a study of Ad26.COV2.S vaccination and SARS-CoV-2 variants. Some clones are missing from TCRdb's copy, which holds only in-frame ones; the method was immunoSEQ multiplex PCR. Altogether about 390,000 clones are present, 92% being singletons, with the ten largest covering 1.5% to 2%. The treatment: roughly 18 received Ad26.COV2.S at low or high dose, single or two shots; several received placebo; per-sample allocation not given. Collection of samples fell on day 63 after the first vaccine or placebo injection. The sequencing here drew on peripheral blood, taken in a trial of Ad26.COV2.S vaccine versus placebo. The receptors here all came from a person aged 18 to 65 who received the Ad26.COV2.S COVID-19 vaccine or a placebo.

The chain has TRBV6-4 and TRBJ2-3; D unresolved. Between the trimmed V and J ends, which lost 3 bases and 0 bases, there was a span of 7 bases. Germline V lookup: CDR1 MRHNA, CDR2 SNTAGT. CDR3 length equals 14 residues. In nucleotides, the CDR3 is TGTGCCAGCAGTGAGGCCGCCAGCACAGATACGCAGTATTTT. It encodes CASSEAASTDTQYF.

The CDR3 is CASSTQQGNQPQHF. The CDR3 nucleotides read TGTGCCAGCAGCACGCAACAGGGCAATCAGCCCCAGCATTTT. J is TRBJ1-5 and V is TRBV5-5, with D perhaps matching TRBD1 (5 bases). Germline assignment: CDR1 SGHKS and CDR2 YYEKEE (reference sequence). V lost 4 bases and J 2 bases, leaving 10 bases between the germline ends. This CDR3 has 14 amino acids.

The rearrangement joins TRBV27 to TRBJ1-1; D ambiguous. The V end lost 5 bases, the J end lost 3 bases, and 22 bases lay between the germline ends. Germline loops: CDR1 MNHEY, CDR2 SMNVEV (reference sequence). This CDR3 is built from 17 residues. CDR3 in DNA: TGTGCCAGCAGTCATAGTATGGGAGGGCCCGTGGACACTGAAGCTTTCTTT. It is translated as CASSHSMGGPVDTEAFF.